Listed below are T cell receptor beta chains from one sample, sequenced in a study of T-cell memory formation after mild COVID-19. One entry per CDR3 protein results from TCRdb running MiXCR on the 5' RACE reads. The table lists tens of thousands of distinct CDR3 sequences, 9% to 15% of them singletons. Sequencing was done on a sample of PBMCs or a T cell subset sorted from them (not recorded which). Every receptor here comes from a man aged 18 to 29 who had mild COVID-19 (a few samples of this study predate the infection). Cell type and time point are not known. Both conserved end residues are part of each CDR3. Each record gives: clone size, V gene, J gene, D gene, CDR3 DNA, CDR3 protein. The D gene is left open where the match is weak. For some rows the clone size is stated as once, few or many, or as a class when expanded; others skip it.

>-|TRBV12-3/TRBV12-4|TRBJ2-6|-
TGTGCCAGCAGACAGAGCTCTGGGGCCAACGTCCTGACTTTC
CASRQSSGANVLTF
>many|TRBV5-1|TRBJ2-1|TRBD2
TGCGCCAGCTATACGGGGGGGACTTACAATGAGCAGTTCTTC
CASYTGGTYNEQFF
>-|TRBV12-3/TRBV12-4|TRBJ2-3|-
TGTGCCAGCAGTTTAGCACTCGGCAGGGAGGTTCCAGATACGCAGTATTTT
CASSLALGREVPDTQYF
>-|TRBV6-5|TRBJ1-1|-
TGTGCCAGCAGTTACCTGAAGGGACTGCAGAACACTGAAGCTTTCTTT
CASSYLKGLQNTEAFF
>once|TRBV20-1|TRBJ1-2|-
TGCAGTGCTACCGACAGCTACTATGGCTACACCTTC
CSATDSYYGYTF
>few|TRBV7-2|TRBJ2-2|-
TGTGCCAGCAGCTTAATTAGGAAGGGCACCGGGGAGCTGTTTTTT
CASSLIRKGTGELFF
>few|TRBV11-3|TRBJ1-1|-
TGTGCCAGCAGCTTAAACACGAACACTGAAGCTTTCTTT
CASSLNTNTEAFF
>-|TRBV7-8|TRBJ2-2|-
TGTGCCAGCAGCCCCCGTGGGGCGGTGGGTACCGGGGAGCTGTTTTTT
CASSPRGAVGTGELFF
>few|TRBV4-3|TRBJ2-2|TRBD1
TGCGCCAGCAGCCTCGGGAAGGGGGCCGCGAACACCGGGGAGCTGTTTTTT
CASSLGKGAANTGELFF
>-|TRBV19|TRBJ2-7|TRBD1
TGTGCCAGTAGGAAGTCCGGGACAGACACCTACGAGCAGTACTTC
CASRKSGTDTYEQYF
>-|TRBV7-9|TRBJ1-1|TRBD1
TGTGCCAGCAGCTTGGGACAGGGGACTGAAGCTTTCTTT
CASSLGQGTEAFF
>few|TRBV3-1|TRBJ1-6|-
TGTGCCAGCAGCCAAGTCAGTGCCTCACCCCTCCACTTT
CASSQVSASPLHF
>-|TRBV4-2|TRBJ2-5|TRBD2
TGTGCCAGCAGCCCCGGGACTAGCGGTGTTTCCCAGTACTTC
CASSPGTSGVSQYF
>-|TRBV24-1|TRBJ1-5|-
TGTGCCACCAGTCTTCCCCAGGCTTATAGCAATCAGCCCCAGCATTTT
CATSLPQAYSNQPQHF
>many|TRBV20-1|TRBJ1-1|-
TGCAGTGCTGTCCCGGGGTTCACTGAAGCTTTCTTT
CSAVPGFTEAFF
>-|TRBV24-1|TRBJ2-5|-
TGTGCCACCAGATTCCCGGGACACCAAGAGACCCAGTACTTC
CATRFPGHQETQYF
>many|TRBV7-6|TRBJ2-2|-
TGTGCCAGCAGCGACGCACCGGTGAACACCGGGGAGCTGTTTTTT
CASSDAPVNTGELFF
>many|TRBV6-5|TRBJ1-6|-
TGTGCCAGCAGTTTTAAGGTCAGAAGGAATTCACCCCTCCACTTT
CASSFKVRRNSPLHF
>few|TRBV10-3|TRBJ1-2|-
TGTGCCATCAGTGGGTCCTTCGGGCGGGGCTCTGGCTACACCTTC
CAISGSFGRGSGYTF